This T cell receptor (beta chain) comes out of a study of cytomegalovirus exposure and HLA in healthy donors. CDR3 size: 16 residues. Trimming removed 2 bases at V and 6 bases at J, with 22 bases between. From germline, CDR1 is GTSNPN and CDR2 SVGIG (reference sequence). 60 Vbeta and 13 Jbeta primers were used in PCR. TCRdb keeps only in-frame clones here, not all; method: immunoSEQ multiplex PCR. This table holds 100,000 to 150,000 clones, 70% to 80% found once. With regard to this clone: Antigen: not known.

Study-wide results and limits: Immune exposure data for these donors was limited to CMV serostatus. Overall, roughly 170 TCR beta chains were annotated as cytomegalovirus-associated. Indistinguishable V segments such as TRBV6-2 and TRBV6-3 were excluded. Being productive about 87% or about 30% of the time was typical of most TCR beta V segments in an earlier analysis.

The chain employs TRBV30 and TRBJ1-1, with D hard to call. This receptor was taken from a woman aged 50 to 60 in good health and CMV-seropositive. Sequencing was performed on PBMCs. The CDR3 loop reads CAWSHLTNFPGPEAFF. The CDR3 DNA is TGTGCCTGGAGTCACCTGACAAATTTCCCTGGTCCTGAAGCTTTCTTT. The full variable domain, in which reference TRBV30 and TRBJ1-1 provide the parts outside the CDR3, is SQTIHQWPATLVQPVGSPLSLECTVEGTSNPNLYWYRQAAGRGLQLLFYSVGIGQISSEVPQNLSASRPQDRQFILSSKKLLLSDSGFYLCAWSHLTNFPGPEAFFGQGTRLTVV.